This TCR beta chain is drawn from a study of cytomegalovirus exposure and HLA in healthy donors. Comment on this clone: Its target is not known.

This CDR3 has 14 residues. The V gene lost 5 bases and the J gene lost 6 bases, with 14 bases spanning the gap. The V gene's germline CDR1 is SGHVS and CDR2 FNYEAQ. Produced via immunoSEQ multiplex PCR; TCRdb's table is partial and in-frame only. The data hold about 73,000 clones, with about 95% observed a single time. Findings of the study overall: The study designated 160 or so TCR beta chains cytomegalovirus-associated.

The clonotype was recovered from a man in his late teens or twenties in good health and CMV-seronegative. Material for sequencing was PBMCs. This chain uses TRBV7-6 with TRBJ1-5; a weak D match, TRBD1 (6 bases). The CDR3 sequence is CASSRGARGQPQHF. CDR3 in DNA: TGTGCCAGCAGCCGGGGGGCGCGAGGTCAGCCCCAGCATTTT. The full variable domain, in which reference TRBV7-6 and TRBJ1-5 provide the parts outside the CDR3, is GAGVSQSPRYKVTKRGQDVALRCDPISGHVSLYWYRQALGQGPEFLTYFNYEAQQDKSGLPNDRFSAERPEGSISTLTIQRTEQRDSAMYRCASSRGARGQPQHFGDGTRLSIL.